This T cell receptor beta chain was captured in a study of blood T cells in healthy people across ages. Overall study findings and caveats: A conclusive naive versus antigen-experienced comparison was prevented by the unsorted PBMCs. With age, beta diversity per million T cells declined roughly linearly, significantly by 30 to 40.

Donors were healthy Caucasian individuals from Russia aged roughly 6 to 100. In the case of this clonotype: As yet, its antigen is unknown.

Per the germline V gene, CDR1 is DFQATT and CDR2 is SNEGSKA (reference sequence). CDR3 length equals 12 residues. The use of a sample-barcoded 5' primer and a J-beta primer mix characterized a second PCR of 7 to 11 cycles. Tagging of each cDNA molecule was performed by a template-switch adaptor with 12 random nucleotides. TCRdb re-called the 5' RACE reads through MiXCR, storing one row per CDR3 protein. The sample shows hundreds of thousands of distinct CDR3 sequences, 58% of them seen only once. The sequenced sample was blood. The gene calls are TRBV20-1 and TRBJ2-7; D is possibly TRBD2 (6 bases). Judging by the DNA end, TRBJ2-4 fits better; the J call may be wrong. This TCR derives from a man aged 25 to 40 in good health. The CDR3 here is CSASTGGNIQYF. The CDR3 DNA follows: TGCAGTGCTAGTACCGGGGGAAACATTCAGTACTTC.